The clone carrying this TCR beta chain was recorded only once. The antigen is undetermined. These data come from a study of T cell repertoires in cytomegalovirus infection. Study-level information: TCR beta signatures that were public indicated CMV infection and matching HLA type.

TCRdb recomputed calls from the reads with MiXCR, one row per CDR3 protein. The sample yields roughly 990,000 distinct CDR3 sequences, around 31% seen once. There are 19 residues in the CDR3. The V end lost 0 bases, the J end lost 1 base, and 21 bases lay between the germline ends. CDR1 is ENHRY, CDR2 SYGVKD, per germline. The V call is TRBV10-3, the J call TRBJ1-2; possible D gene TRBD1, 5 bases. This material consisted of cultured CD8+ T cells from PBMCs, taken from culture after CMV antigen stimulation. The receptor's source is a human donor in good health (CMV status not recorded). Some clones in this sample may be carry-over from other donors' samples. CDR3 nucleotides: TGTGCCATCAGTGAGTCGCTGGGGGGATCCTCGATTGTTAACTATGGCTACACCTTC. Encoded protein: CAISESLGGSSIVNYGYTF.